This is a list of T cell receptor beta chains from one sample in a study of PD-1 blockade in classical Hodgkin lymphoma. Only in-frame clones appear in the TCRdb table, and some are missing; sequencing was by immunoSEQ multiplex PCR. Here the sample spans some 13,000 clones, just under 85% being singletons. The sequencing here drew on CD4+ T cells from blood, taken before the fourth cycle of nivolumab. All receptors derive from a human donor with classical Hodgkin lymphoma. CDR3s include the opening cysteine and the closing phenylalanine or tryptophan. A D gene is named only where the DNA matches it firmly. A clone size is listed for some rows: how often the clone was seen (once, few, many), or a class if it is expanded.

>NA|TRBJ2-6|TRBV11-2|NA
TGTGCCAGCAGCTTCGCTGGGTCTGGGGCCAACGTCCTGACTTTC
CASSFAGSGANVLTF
>NA|TRBJ1-1|TRBV27|NA
TGTGCCAGCAGGAGTCTGACCATGAACACTGAAGCTTTCTTT
CASRSLTMNTEAFF
>TRBD1|TRBJ1-2|TRBV5-6|NA
TGTGCCAGCAGCTCTCTCGGAGGACAGGGAGGCTATGGCTACACCTTC
CASSSLGGQGGYGYTF
>NA|TRBJ2-7|TRBV27|NA
TGTGCCAGCAGACGACAGGGAGGGTCCTACGAGCAGTACTTC
CASRRQGGSYEQYF
>NA|TRBJ1-2|TRBV7-9|NA
TGTGCCAGCAACCCCGGTCGAGGGTTCTATGGCTACACCTTC
CASNPGRGFYGYTF
>TRBD2|TRBJ2-3|TRBV27|NA
TGTGCCAGCAATAGCGGGGGGTTCACAGATACGCAGTATTTT
CASNSGGFTDTQYF
>TRBD2|TRBJ2-5|TRBV7-7|NA
TGTGCCAGCAGCTCGGGGGGGCCAGAGACCCAGTACTTC
CASSSGGPETQYF
>TRBD1|TRBJ1-2|TRBV4-3|NA
TGCGCCAGCAGCCAATTAACAGGGGGAACCTATGGCTACACCTTC
CASSQLTGGTYGYTF
>NA|TRBJ1-1|TRBV27|once
TGTGCCAGCAGGCCCGATTCAAGGTCGGTCACTGAAGCTTTCTTT
CASRPDSRSVTEAFF
>NA|TRBJ2-6|TRBV27|once
TGTGCCAGCAGTTCCGGGGGAGGTGGGGCCAACGTCCTGACTTTC
CASSSGGGGANVLTF
>NA|TRBJ2-6|TRBV27|NA
TGTGCCAGCAGTTCTTTACAGGGCTCTGGGGCCAACGTCCTGACTTTC
CASSSLQGSGANVLTF
>NA|TRBJ2-7|TRBV12-5|NA
TGTGCTAGTGGTTTGCACAGCTACGAGCAGTACTTC
CASGLHSYEQYF
>NA|TRBJ2-5|TRBV7-9|NA
TGTGCCAGCAGCCCAGGAAAGACAAGTGATCAAGAGACCCAGTACTTC
CASSPGKTSDQETQYF
>NA|TRBJ1-3|TRBV7-2|NA
TGTGCCAGCAGCTCAGGAAACACCATATATTTT
CASSSGNTIYF
>NA|TRBJ1-2|TRBV2|NA
TGTGCCAGCAGTAGAGGTCTCAGGGAAAATGGCTACACCTTC
CASSRGLRENGYTF
>NA|TRBJ1-1|TRBV28|NA
TGTGCCAGCACTAGAGGGGGTGCCACTGAAGCTTTCTTT
CASTRGGATEAFF
>NA|TRBJ1-4|TRBV7-8|NA
TGTGCCAGCAGGCCGGGGGGAGAAGAAGAAAAACTGTTTTTT
CASRPGGEEEKLFF
>NA|TRBJ2-2|TRBV5-1|NA
TGCGCCAGCAGCTTTCGAGCGAACACCGGGGAGCTGTTTTTT
CASSFRANTGELFF
>NA|TRBJ2-7|TRBV7-9|NA
TGTGCCAGCAGCTCCCAGACTGGCGACTACGAGCAGTACTTC
CASSSQTGDYEQYF
>NA|TRBJ1-3|TRBV6-5|NA
TGTGCCAGCAGTTACTCGGAGGGGAGCGGAAACACCATATATTTT
CASSYSEGSGNTIYF
>NA|TRBJ2-2|TRBV11-2|NA
TGTGCCAGCAGCTTAGGGCAGGGTTTTTACACCGGGGAGCTGTTTTTT
CASSLGQGFYTGELFF
>TRBD1|TRBJ1-2|TRBV4-3|NA
TGCGCCAGCAGCCAAAGGCTGACAGGGGAGAATGGCTACACCTTC
CASSQRLTGENGYTF
>NA|TRBJ2-7|TRBV27|NA
TGTGCCAGCAGTTTATATCATTGGACGGGGGTAGGATCCTCCTACGAGCAGTACTTC
CASSLYHWTGVGSSYEQYF
>TRBD2|TRBJ2-3|TRBV9|NA
TGTGCCAGCAGCGTTAGCGGGGGACGGGCAGATACGCAGTATTTT
CASSVSGGRADTQYF
>NA|TRBJ2-5|TRBV5-4|NA
TGTGCCAGCAGCTTGGGACTGAGGGAGACCCAGTACTTC
CASSLGLRETQYF
>NA|TRBJ2-7|TRBV28|NA
TGTGCCAGCAGTTCCGGGGGTTTTGACTCCTACGAGCAGTACTTC
CASSSGGFDSYEQYF
>TRBD1|TRBJ1-2|TRBV7-2|NA
TGTGCCAGCAGCCCCAGGGGGACCCTCTATGGCTACACCTTC
CASSPRGTLYGYTF
>NA|TRBJ2-7|TRBV30|NA
TGTGCCTGGAGTCTCGGAAGCTACGAGCAGTACTTC
CAWSLGSYEQYF
>NA|TRBJ2-3|TRBV7-2|NA
TGTGCCAGCAGTTTTACCGAGGATACGCAGTATTTT
CASSFTEDTQYF
>TRBD1|TRBJ1-2|TRBV2|NA
TGTGCCAGCAGAGAACTCTCACAGGGGATTCGTGGCTACACCTTC
CASRELSQGIRGYTF
>TRBD2|TRBJ2-3|TRBV30|NA
TGTGCCTCCGGACTAGCGGGGGGACTAGATACGCAGTATTTT
CASGLAGGLDTQYF
>NA|TRBJ1-5|TRBV12-5|NA
TGTGCTAGTGGGGCAGGGTATAGCAATCAGCCCCAGCATTTT
CASGAGYSNQPQHF
>TRBD1|TRBJ1-2|TRBV9|NA
TGTGCCAGCAGCGTAGGACAGGGGGCAGCCGGCTCCTCTGGCTACACCTTC
CASSVGQGAAGSSGYTF
>TRBD1|TRBJ1-5|TRBV6-1|NA
TGTGCCAGCAGTGAAGTGGGACAGTATAGCAATCAGCCCCAGCATTTT
CASSEVGQYSNQPQHF
>NA|TRBJ1-2|TRBV7-8|once
TGTGCCAGCAGCGACACGCAGGGGTTCTATGGCTACACCTTC
CASSDTQGFYGYTF
>NA|TRBJ2-3|TRBV7-2|NA
TGTGCCAGCAGCTTAGTTGTGTTTAGCACAGATACGCAGTATTTT
CASSLVVFSTDTQYF
>TRBD1|TRBJ2-7|TRBV27|few
TGTGCCAGCAGTCCGGGACAGGGATGGGAGCAGTACTTC
CASSPGQGWEQYF
>NA|TRBJ2-1|TRBV5-6|NA
TGTGCCAGCAGGCCAGGTTCCGGGGCTGGAGTAGAAATTGAGCAGTTCTTC
CASRPGSGAGVEIEQFF
>NA|TRBJ2-1|TRBV28|NA
TGTGCCAGCAGGTTTCGAAGTGGCCGCAGCTCCTACAATGAGCAGTTCTTC
CASRFRSGRSSYNEQFF
>TRBD2|TRBJ2-3|TRBV9|NA
TGTGCCAGCAGCTCCCTAAGCGGGACTACAGATACGCAGTATTTT
CASSSLSGTTDTQYF
>NA|TRBJ2-6|TRBV9|NA
TGTGCCAGCAGCCCAAATCGTAGGGCCCACTCGTCTGGGGCCAACGTCCTGACTTTC
CASSPNRRAHSSGANVLTF
>TRBD1|TRBJ2-7|TRBV4-3|NA
TGCGCCAGCAGCCAAGTAGTTGAGGACAGGGCCCCCGGGGTCTACGAGCAGTACTTC
CASSQVVEDRAPGVYEQYF
>NA|TRBJ2-3|TRBV10-3|NA
TGTGCCATCACCTGGGACCCCAGCACAGATACGCAGTATTTT
CAITWDPSTDTQYF
>NA|TRBJ2-2|TRBV4-3|NA
TGCGCCAGCAGCCAAGAACCGGCCACCGGGGAGCTGTTTTTT
CASSQEPATGELFF
>NA|TRBJ2-7|TRBV6-6|NA
TGTGCCAGCAGTAACAACTACGAGCAGTACTTC
CASSNNYEQYF
>NA|TRBJ2-2|TRBV7-9|once
TGTGCCAGCAGTTCACCGGGGCCAGGGTGGACCGGGGAGCTGTTTTTT
CASSSPGPGWTGELFF
>NA|TRBJ1-5|TRBV6-5|NA
TGTGCCAGCAGTTTCTGGGGGCGGGAAGGCAATCAGCCCCAGCATTTT
CASSFWGREGNQPQHF
>NA|TRBJ1-1|TRBV14|NA
TGTGCCAGCAGCCCCCCGGGTGGGACCGGCACTGAAGCTTTCTTT
CASSPPGGTGTEAFF
>NA|TRBJ2-7|TRBV6-5|few
TGTGCCAGCTTCCAAAGGGGCTCCTACGAGCAGTACTTC
CASFQRGSYEQYF
>TRBD1|TRBJ1-5|TRBV7-1|once
TGTGCCAGCAGCATAGACAGGGGAAATCAGCCCCAGCATTTT
CASSIDRGNQPQHF
>NA|TRBJ2-5|TRBV5-5|NA
TGTGCCAGCAGCTTTCCAGCACAAGAGACCCAGTACTTC
CASSFPAQETQYF
>NA|TRBJ1-2|TRBV7-2|NA
TGTGCCAGCTCGTTTAATGAGGGCGGTGGCTACACCTTC
CASSFNEGGGYTF
>TRBD1|TRBJ2-1|TRBV10-2|NA
TGCGCCAGCAGAAGTCGGACAGGGATCTACAATGAGCAGTTCTTC
CASRSRTGIYNEQFF
>TRBD1|TRBJ1-4|TRBV4-1|few
TGCGCCAGCAGCCAAGGGCCGGCAGGGGGACCAACTAATGAAAAACTGTTTTTT
CASSQGPAGGPTNEKLFF
>NA|TRBJ1-1|TRBV10-3|NA
TGTGCCATCGGGGGGGGGACTGAAGCTTTCTTT
CAIGGGTEAFF
>NA|TRBJ2-7|TRBV27|NA
TGTGCCAGCAGTCCCCGAAGGACCTCCTACGAGCAGTACTTC
CASSPRRTSYEQYF
>NA|TRBJ1-1|TRBV11-2|NA
TGTGCCAGCAGCTTAGCAGGGCTGATGAACACTGAAGCTTTCTTT
CASSLAGLMNTEAFF
>NA|TRBJ1-2|TRBV27|few
TGTGCCAGCAGTCACAATTACAGGGCCGATAGCTACACCTTC
CASSHNYRADSYTF